A single sample gave rise to the 24 T cell receptor beta chains below, sequenced in a study of cytomegalovirus exposure and HLA in healthy donors. The study ran its PCR with 60 Vbeta and 13 Jbeta primers. Profiling relied on immunoSEQ multiplex PCR, and the TCRdb table lists in-frame clones only, not all of them. The table has about 150,000 clones, about 80% seen once. The sequencing input was PBMCs. The receptor source for this set is a woman aged 40 to 50 in good health and CMV-seronegative.

This rearrangement joins TRBV6-4 to TRBJ2-3, with D possibly being TRBD1 (6 bases). The V gene lost 0 bases and the J gene lost 2 bases, with 9 bases spanning the gap. Germline lookup yields CDR1 MRHNA and CDR2 SNTAGT. The CDR3 consists of 15 residues. The CDR3 protein is CASSDSGGPTDTQYF. The CDR3 bases are TGTGCCAGCAGTGACTCTGGGGGCCCCACAGATACGCAGTATTTT.

In its sample, this clone was seen once. The junction differs from germline at one of its ends, possibly a read error. Written as DNA, the CDR3 is TGTTCCAGCAGCGCCTCAGGGGGCGAGACAGATACGCAGTATTTT. Its protein product is CSSSASGGETDTQYF. This chain joins TRBV7-9 and TRBJ2-3; 8 positions match TRBD1. Per the germline V gene, CDR1 is SEHNR and CDR2 is FQNEAQ (reference sequence). This CDR3 has 15 amino acids.

The J gene is TRBJ2-7, the V gene TRBV28, with D possibly matching TRBD2 (5 bases). Germline lookup yields CDR1 MDHEN and CDR2 SYDVKM. V lost 4 bases and J lost 1, with 14 bases in between. The CDR3 is 15 amino acids. This CDR3 reads CASSSADNKSYEQYF. CDR3 DNA sequence: TGTGCCAGCAGTTCAGCGGATAACAAATCCTACGAGCAGTACTTC.

The genes are TRBV28 and TRBJ1-2; D not resolved. Trimming removed 3 bases from V and 12 bases from J, with 26 bases in between. Per the germline V gene, CDR1 is MDHEN and CDR2 is SYDVKM. The CDR3 is made up of 16 amino acids. DNA for the CDR3: TGTGCCAGCAGTTTTCGCACCCGGGCCTCGGACTCGTTGGACACCTTC. This sequence encodes CASSFRTRASDSLDTF.

This chain connects TRBV7-2 to TRBJ1-2, with D maybe TRBD1 (6 bases). The V gene lost 4 bases and the J gene lost 5 bases, with 11 bases spanning the gap. Germline V gene sequence: CDR1 SGHTA, CDR2 FQGNSA. The CDR3 has 13 amino acids. The CDR3 DNA reads TGTGCCAGCAGCTCCTGGACAGAATATGGCTACACCTTC. It translates to CASSSWTEYGYTF. Supplemented by reference TRBV7-2 and TRBJ1-2, the full variable domain reads GAGVSQSPSNKVTEKGKDVELRCDPISGHTALYWYRQSLGQGLEFLIYFQGNSAPDKSGLPSDRFSAERTGGSVSTLTIQRTQQEDSAVYLCASSSWTEYGYTFGSGTRLTVV.

The gene calls are TRBV9 and TRBJ2-5; tentatively, D is TRBD2 (6 bases). The J call may be incorrect, as the DNA end agrees better with TRBJ2-7. Germline CDR1 reads SGDLS; CDR2 reads YYNGEE. The CDR3 is 13 amino acids. The CDR3 sequence: CASSREISYEQYF. The CDR3 DNA sequence: TGTGCCAGCAGCCGGGAGATATCCTACGAGCAGTACTTC.

This clone has just one count. This chain joins TRBV5-1 and TRBJ1-1; the match to TRBD1 covers 8 bases. The CDR3 totals 14 residues. Losses at the gene ends were 3 bases for V and 5 bases for J; bases not matched to a gene: 6. Germline V gene lookup returns CDR1 SGHRS and CDR2 YFSETQ. The CDR3 sequence is CASSWKTGETEAFF. The CDR3 nucleotides read TGCGCCAGCAGCTGGAAGACAGGGGAAACTGAAGCTTTCTTT.

The chain links TRBV5-1 to TRBJ1-4, with D possibly matching TRBD1 (5 bases). The CDR3 runs 15 residues. The V gene lost 3 bases and the J gene lost 10 bases, with 19 bases spanning the gap. CDR1 is SGHRS and CDR2 is YFSETQ in the germline V gene. The CDR3 sequence: CASSSSRDRGGKLFF. The CDR3 bases are TGCGCCAGCAGCTCAAGCCGGGATCGGGGGGGAAAACTGTTTTTT.

This CDR3 is CASSQAWTELTYEQYF. The CDR3 region has the DNA TGCGCCAGCAGCCAAGCCTGGACAGAGTTAACCTACGAGCAGTACTTC. V and J are TRBV4-1 and TRBJ2-7, with D maybe TRBD1 (6 bases). V was shortened by 1 base and J by 2 bases, with 15 bases between the two germline ends. The CDR3 contains 16 residues. The V gene's germline CDR1 is MGHRA and CDR2 YSYEKL.

This sequence joins TRBV6-5 and TRBJ1-2, with D possibly matching TRBD1 (6 bases). The CDR3 runs to 13 residues. Trimming pared 2 bases from V and 4 bases from J, leaving 8 bases between. Germline CDR1 is MNHEY and CDR2 is SVGAGI. CDR3 sequence: CASSYMDSYGYTF. The CDR3, as DNA: TGTGCCAGCAGTTACATGGACAGCTATGGCTACACCTTC.

The chain links TRBV5-6 to TRBJ1-2; 7 nucleotides match TRBD1. The CDR3 has 16 amino acids. The V and J ends lost 4 bases and 4 bases, in that order; junction bases with no gene match: 13. The V gene's germline CDR1 is SGHDT and CDR2 YYEEEE. CDR3 in amino acids: CASSTPGTVLLYGYTF. The CDR3 coding sequence is TGTGCCAGCAGCACACCGGGGACAGTCCTACTCTATGGCTACACCTTC. Drawing the rest from reference TRBV5-6 and TRBJ1-2, the complete variable domain is DAGVTQSPTHLIKTRGQQVTLRCSPKSGHDTVSWYQQALGQGPQFIFQYYEEEERQRGNFPDRFSGHQFPNYSSELNVNALLLGDSALYLCASSTPGTVLLYGYTFGSGTRLTVV.

This clone appeared a few times. The sample contains more than one DNA sequence encoding this CDR3. This chain links TRBV2 with TRBJ2-1, with TRBD2 matching over 12 bases. The CDR3 contains 16 residues. Germline V gives CDR1 SNHLY, CDR2 FYNNEI. Losses at the gene ends were 6 bases for V and 3 bases for J; bases not matched to a gene: 6. DNA for the CDR3: TGTGCCAGCAGACCCCGGACTAGCGGGAACTACAATGAGCAGTTCTTC. Translation: CASRPRTSGNYNEQFF.

This clone appeared a few times. Here the CDR3 DNA reads TGTGCCAGCAGCCCTTCCAGTAGGGGCGACTATGGCTACACCTTC. Translated: CASSPSSRGDYGYTF. The chain employs TRBV11-1 and TRBJ1-2, with a weak D call TRBD1 (5 bases). Trimming cost V 5 bases and J 3 bases, with 16 bases left between them. This CDR3 spans 15 amino acids. Per germline, CDR1 SGHAT and CDR2 FQDESV (reference sequence).

The chain recombines TRBV5-4 with TRBJ1-1, with TRBD1 as a possible D gene (6 bases). The CDR3 spans 15 residues. Germline CDR1 SGHNT, CDR2 YYREEE (reference sequence). The ends were cut back, 4 bases at V and 5 bases at J, with 18 bases in the middle. In DNA form, the CDR3 reads TGTGCCAGCAGCCCGACCATCCTGAGGGGGACTGAAGCTTTCTTT. As protein: CASSPTILRGTEAFF.

The chain is built from TRBV6-1 and TRBJ2-5; possible D gene TRBD1, 6 bases. The CDR3 extends over 13 amino acids. Germline V gene lookup returns CDR1 MNHNS and CDR2 SASEGT. Trimming pared 6 bases from V and 1 base from J, leaving 9 bases between. CDR3 residues: CASRPGAQETQYF. CDR3 bases: TGTGCCAGCAGACCAGGGGCCCAAGAGACCCAGTACTTC.

This chain connects TRBV5-1 to TRBJ1-6; a weak D match, TRBD1 (5 bases). Trimming cost V 5 bases and J 10 bases, with 25 bases left between them. The CDR3 length is 17 residues. CDR1 is SGHRS and CDR2 is YFSETQ in the germline V gene. CDR3 coding DNA: TGCGCCAGCAGGCCAGGATTGCCCGGGACTGTAGTGTCACCCCTCCACTTT. It translates to CASRPGLPGTVVSPLHF.

The chain has TRBV5-4 and TRBJ1-6; TRBD1 matches 8 bases. Germline V gives CDR1 SGHNT, CDR2 YYREEE (reference sequence). The CDR3 totals 14 residues. Losses at the gene ends were 4 bases for V and 6 bases for J; bases not matched to a gene: 3. The CDR3 nucleotides are TGTGCCAGCAGCCCGGGACAGGCTAATTCACCCCTCCACTTT. Encoded protein: CASSPGQANSPLHF.

Remarks on this clone: The junction shows a germline mismatch at one end, possibly a read error. The gene calls are TRBV7-9 and TRBJ2-7, with D perhaps matching TRBD2 (6 bases). Germline values: CDR1 SEHNR, CDR2 FQNEAQ (reference sequence). CDR3 length equals 13 residues. The CDR3 nucleotides are TGTTCCAGCAGCTTAGGAGGGTCCTACGAGCAGTACTTC. This gives the protein CSSSLGGSYEQYF.

The chain combines TRBV11-3 with TRBJ2-3, with D perhaps TRBD2 (6 bases). CDR1 is SGHNT, CDR2 YENEEA, per germline. Trimming took 0 bases from V and 2 from J, leaving 15 bases between them. This CDR3 comprises 17 residues. The CDR3 loop reads CASSLDGVSGITDTQYF. The DNA for the CDR3 is TGTGCCAGCAGCTTAGATGGTGTTAGCGGCATCACAGATACGCAGTATTTT.

The V and J genes are TRBV28 and TRBJ2-7; 10 nucleotides align to TRBD1. The length of the CDR3 is 15 residues. CDR1 is MDHEN, CDR2 SYDVKM, per germline. V shed 5 bases and J 10 bases; nucleotides not matched to a gene: 14. Here the CDR3 DNA reads TGTGCCAGCAGTATTAGCGTGGGGACAGGGGATAATCAGTACTTC. It is translated as CASSISVGTGDNQYF.

V and J are TRBV28 and TRBJ2-5; maybe TRBD2 (6 bases). Looked up from germline, CDR1 is MDHEN and CDR2 is SYDVKM. The ends were cut back, 6 bases at V and 7 bases at J, with 15 bases in the middle. The CDR3 contains 13 residues. As DNA, the CDR3 is TGTGCCAGCAGACTAGCAAGCCTTCGGACCCAGTACTTC. Protein product: CASRLASLRTQYF.

Worth noting for this clone: The junction departs from germline at one end; a sequencing error may be responsible. This sequence joins TRBV7-9 and TRBJ2-3; 7 positions agree with TRBD1. Looked up from germline, CDR1 is SEHNR and CDR2 is FQNEAQ (reference sequence). The CDR3 runs to 15 residues. The CDR3 DNA follows: TGTGCCAGCAGCTCGACAGGGACGGGCACCGATACGCAGTATTTT. It specifies CASSSTGTGTDTQYF.

This clone is a singleton in its sample. The chain is built from TRBV6-1 and TRBJ2-7, with D unresolved. V gave up 6 bases and J gave up 3 bases, with 9 bases separating them. CDR1 and CDR2 from the germline V gene are MNHNS and SASEGT. The CDR3 runs to 12 residues. The CDR3 sequence is CASSRLGYEQYF. The CDR3 region has the DNA TGTGCCAGCAGCCGACTGGGCTACGAGCAGTACTTC.

This clone was seen a few times. The chain has TRBV5-1 and TRBJ2-3; TRBD2 matches 12 bases. The length of the CDR3 is 16 residues. With 5 bases clipped from V and 3 bases from J, the junction kept 7 bases outside the gene matches. The germline V gene has CDR1 SGHRS and CDR2 YFSETQ. This CDR3 reads CASRAGTSGQTDTQYF. In DNA, the CDR3 is TGCGCCAGCAGAGCCGGGACTAGCGGGCAAACAGATACGCAGTATTTT.